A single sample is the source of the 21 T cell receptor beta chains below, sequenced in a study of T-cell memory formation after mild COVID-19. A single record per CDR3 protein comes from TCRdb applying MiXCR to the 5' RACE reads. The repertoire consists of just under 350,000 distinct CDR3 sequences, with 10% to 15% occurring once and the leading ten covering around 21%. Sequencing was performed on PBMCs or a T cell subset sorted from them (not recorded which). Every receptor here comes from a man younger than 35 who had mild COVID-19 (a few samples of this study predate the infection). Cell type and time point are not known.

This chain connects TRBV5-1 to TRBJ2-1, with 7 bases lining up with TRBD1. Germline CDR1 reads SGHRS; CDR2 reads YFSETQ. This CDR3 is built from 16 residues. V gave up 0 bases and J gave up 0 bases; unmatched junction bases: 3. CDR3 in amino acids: CASSLEGDSSYNEQFF. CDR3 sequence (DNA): TGCGCCAGCAGCTTGGAGGGGGACAGCTCCTACAATGAGCAGTTCTTC.

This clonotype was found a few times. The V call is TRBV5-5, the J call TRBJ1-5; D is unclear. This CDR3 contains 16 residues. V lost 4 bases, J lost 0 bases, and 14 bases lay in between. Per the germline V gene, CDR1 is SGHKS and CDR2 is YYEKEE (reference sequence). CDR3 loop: CASSLGGEYSNQPQHF. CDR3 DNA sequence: TGTGCCAGCAGCCTCGGTGGGGAGTATAGCAATCAGCCCCAGCATTTT.

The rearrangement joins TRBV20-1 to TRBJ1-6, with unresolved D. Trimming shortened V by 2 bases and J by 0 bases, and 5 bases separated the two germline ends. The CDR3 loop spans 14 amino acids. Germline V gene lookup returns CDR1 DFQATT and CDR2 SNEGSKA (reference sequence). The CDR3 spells CSARSFSYNSPLHF. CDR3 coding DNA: TGCAGTGCTAGAAGCTTCTCCTATAATTCACCCCTCCACTTT.

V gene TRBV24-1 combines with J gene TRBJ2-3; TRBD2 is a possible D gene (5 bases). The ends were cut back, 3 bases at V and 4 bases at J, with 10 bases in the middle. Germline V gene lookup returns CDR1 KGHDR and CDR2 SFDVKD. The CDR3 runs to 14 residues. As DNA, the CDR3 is TGTGCCACCAGTGATGCCTTACTAGCAGATACGCAGTATTTT. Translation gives CATSDALLADTQYF.

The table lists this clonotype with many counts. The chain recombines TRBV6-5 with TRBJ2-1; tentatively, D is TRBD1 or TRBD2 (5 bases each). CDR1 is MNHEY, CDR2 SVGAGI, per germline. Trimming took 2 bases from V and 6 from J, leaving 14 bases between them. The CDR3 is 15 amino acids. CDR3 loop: CASSYSRLGGNEQFF. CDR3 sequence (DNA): TGTGCCAGCAGTTACAGCCGACTTGGGGGCAATGAGCAGTTCTTC.

CDR3: CAISQQGYTEAFF. Written as DNA, the CDR3 is TGTGCCATCAGTCAACAGGGGTACACTGAAGCTTTCTTT. This sequence joins TRBV10-3 and TRBJ1-1, with 7 bases aligning to TRBD1. J lost 3 bases, V lost 5 bases, and 3 bases had no gene match. Germline-derived CDR1 and CDR2 are ENHRY and SYGVKD. This CDR3 region has 13 residues.

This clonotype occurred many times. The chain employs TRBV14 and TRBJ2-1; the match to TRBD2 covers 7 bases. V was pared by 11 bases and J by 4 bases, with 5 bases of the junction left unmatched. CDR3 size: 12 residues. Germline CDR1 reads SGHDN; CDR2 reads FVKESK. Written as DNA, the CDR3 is TGTGCCTCGGGGGGACTATACAATGAGCAGTTCTTC. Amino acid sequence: CASGGLYNEQFF.

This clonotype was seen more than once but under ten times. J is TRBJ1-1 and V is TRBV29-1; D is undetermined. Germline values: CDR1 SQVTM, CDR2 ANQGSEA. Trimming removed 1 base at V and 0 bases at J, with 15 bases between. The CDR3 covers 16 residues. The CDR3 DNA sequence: TGCAGCGTTGAAGGTATCCCGGGGTACATGAACACTGAAGCTTTCTTT. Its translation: CSVEGIPGYMNTEAFF.

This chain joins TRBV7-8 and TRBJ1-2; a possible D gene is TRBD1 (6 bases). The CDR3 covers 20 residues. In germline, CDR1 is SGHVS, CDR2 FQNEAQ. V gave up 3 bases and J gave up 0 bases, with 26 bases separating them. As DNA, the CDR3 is TGTGCCAGCAGCTTCCGGACCGGGGGGTATAGGGGGAGAGCTAACTATGGCTACACCTTC. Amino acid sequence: CASSFRTGGYRGRANYGYTF.

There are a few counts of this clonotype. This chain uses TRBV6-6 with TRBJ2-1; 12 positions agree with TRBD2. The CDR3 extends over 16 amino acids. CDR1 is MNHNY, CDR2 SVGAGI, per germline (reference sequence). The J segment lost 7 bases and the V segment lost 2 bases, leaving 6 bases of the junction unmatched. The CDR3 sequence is CASSYPSGGAGNEQFF. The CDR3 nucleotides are TGTGCCAGCAGTTACCCTAGCGGGGGGGCCGGGAATGAGCAGTTCTTC.

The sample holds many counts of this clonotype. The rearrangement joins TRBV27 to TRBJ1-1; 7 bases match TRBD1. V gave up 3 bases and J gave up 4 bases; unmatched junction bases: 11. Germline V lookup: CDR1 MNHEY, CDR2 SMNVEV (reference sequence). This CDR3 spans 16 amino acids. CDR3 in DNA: TGTGCCAGCAGTTTCATCGACAGGGAAGGTACCACTGAAGCTTTCTTT. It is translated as CASSFIDREGTTEAFF.

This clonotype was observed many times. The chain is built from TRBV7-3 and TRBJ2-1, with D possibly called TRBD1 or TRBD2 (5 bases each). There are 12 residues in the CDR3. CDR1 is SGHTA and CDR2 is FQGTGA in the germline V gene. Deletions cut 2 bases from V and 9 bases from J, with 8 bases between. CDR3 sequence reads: CASSLDGGEQFF. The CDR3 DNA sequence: TGTGCCAGCAGCTTAGATGGGGGTGAGCAGTTCTTC.

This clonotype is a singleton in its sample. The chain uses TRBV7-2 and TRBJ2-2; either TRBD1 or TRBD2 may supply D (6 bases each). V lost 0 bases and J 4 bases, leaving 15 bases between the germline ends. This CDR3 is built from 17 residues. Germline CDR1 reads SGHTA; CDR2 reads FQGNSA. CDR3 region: CASSLAVWGAGTGELFF. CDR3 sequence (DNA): TGTGCCAGCAGCTTAGCAGTGTGGGGGGCCGGCACCGGGGAGCTGTTTTTT.

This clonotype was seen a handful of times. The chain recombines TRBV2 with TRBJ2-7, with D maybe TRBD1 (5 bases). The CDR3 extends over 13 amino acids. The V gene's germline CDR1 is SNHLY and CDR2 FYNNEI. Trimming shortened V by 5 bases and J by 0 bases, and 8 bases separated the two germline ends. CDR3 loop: CASSRGPSYEQYV. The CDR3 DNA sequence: TGTGCCAGCAGTAGGGGCCCCTCCTACGAGCAGTACGTC.

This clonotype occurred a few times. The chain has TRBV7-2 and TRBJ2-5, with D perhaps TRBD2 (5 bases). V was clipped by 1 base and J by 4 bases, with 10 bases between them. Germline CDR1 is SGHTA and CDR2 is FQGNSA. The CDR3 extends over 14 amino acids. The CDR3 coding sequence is TGTGCCAGCAGCTTAGTTCAGGCGGGAGAGACCCAGTACTTC. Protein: CASSLVQAGETQYF.

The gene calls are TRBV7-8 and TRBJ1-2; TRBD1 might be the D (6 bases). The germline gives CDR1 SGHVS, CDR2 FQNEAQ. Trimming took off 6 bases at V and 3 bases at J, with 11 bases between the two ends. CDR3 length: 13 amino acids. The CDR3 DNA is TGTGCCAGCAGTTACAGGGATGACTATGGCTACACCTTC. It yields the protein CASSYRDDYGYTF.

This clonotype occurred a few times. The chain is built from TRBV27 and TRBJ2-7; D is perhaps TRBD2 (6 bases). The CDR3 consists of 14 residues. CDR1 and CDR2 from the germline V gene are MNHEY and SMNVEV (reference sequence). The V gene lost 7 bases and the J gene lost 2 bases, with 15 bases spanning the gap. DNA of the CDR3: TGTGCCAGCATGGGCGGGACGAGCGCCTACGAGCAGTACGTC. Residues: CASMGGTSAYEQYV.

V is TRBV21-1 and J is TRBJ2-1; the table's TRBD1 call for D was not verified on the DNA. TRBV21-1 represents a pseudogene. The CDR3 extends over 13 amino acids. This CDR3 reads CASSPRQGYEQFF. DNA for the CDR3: TGTGCCAGCAGCCCCCGACAGGGATACGAGCAGTTCTTC.

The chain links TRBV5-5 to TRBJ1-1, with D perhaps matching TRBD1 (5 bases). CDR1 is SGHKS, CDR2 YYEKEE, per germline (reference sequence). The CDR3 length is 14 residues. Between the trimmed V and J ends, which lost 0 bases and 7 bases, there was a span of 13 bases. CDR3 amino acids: CASSLEGPSVEAFF. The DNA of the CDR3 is TGTGCCAGCAGCTTGGAGGGACCCTCGGTTGAAGCTTTCTTT.

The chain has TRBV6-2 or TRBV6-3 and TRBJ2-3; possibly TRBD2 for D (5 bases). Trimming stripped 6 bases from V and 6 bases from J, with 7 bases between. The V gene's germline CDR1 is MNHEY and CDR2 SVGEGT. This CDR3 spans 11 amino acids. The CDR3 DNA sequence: TGTGCCAGCAGCGGGATGGATACGCAGTATTTT. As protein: CASSGMDTQYF.

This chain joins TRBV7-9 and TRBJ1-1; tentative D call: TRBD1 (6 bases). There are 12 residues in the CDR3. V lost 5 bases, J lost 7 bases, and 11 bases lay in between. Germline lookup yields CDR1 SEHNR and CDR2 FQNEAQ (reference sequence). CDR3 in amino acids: CASSPGGGEAFF. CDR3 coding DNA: TGTGCCAGCAGCCCGGGGGGCGGTGAAGCTTTCTTT. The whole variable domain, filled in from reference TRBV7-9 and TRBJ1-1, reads DTGVSQNPRHKITKRGQNVTFRCDPISEHNRLYWYRQTLGQGPEFLTYFQNEAQLEKSRLLSDRFSAERPKGSFSTLEIQRTEQGDSAMYLCASSPGGGEAFFGQGTRLTVV.